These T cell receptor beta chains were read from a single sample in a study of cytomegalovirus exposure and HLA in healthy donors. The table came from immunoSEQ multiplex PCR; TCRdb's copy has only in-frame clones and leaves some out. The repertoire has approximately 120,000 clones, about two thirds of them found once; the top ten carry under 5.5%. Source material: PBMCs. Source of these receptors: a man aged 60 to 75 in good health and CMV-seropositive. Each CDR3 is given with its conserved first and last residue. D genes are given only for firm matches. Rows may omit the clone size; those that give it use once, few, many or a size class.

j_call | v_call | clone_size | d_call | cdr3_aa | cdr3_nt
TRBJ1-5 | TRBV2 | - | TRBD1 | CASSMTGGAEEPQHF | TGTGCCAGCAGTATGACAGGGGGCGCGGAGGAGCCCCAGCATTTT
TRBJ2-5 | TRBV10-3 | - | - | CAISESGAEETQYF | TGTGCCATCAGTGAGTCTGGGGCCGAGGAGACCCAGTACTTC
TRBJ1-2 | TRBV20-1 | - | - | CSPRENGYTF | TGCAGTCCCCGGGAGAATGGCTACACCTTC
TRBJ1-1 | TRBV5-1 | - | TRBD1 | CASSLNLATTGQNTEAFF | TGCGCCAGCAGCTTGAACCTAGCCACGACAGGGCAGAACACTGAAGCTTTCTTT
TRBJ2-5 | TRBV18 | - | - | CASSPCPNAGMLDRNQETQYF | TGTGCCAGCTCACCATGCCCCAATGCCGGGATGTTGGACAGAAATCAAGAGACCCAGTACTTC
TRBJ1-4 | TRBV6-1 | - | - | CASSVRGNEKLFF | TGTGCCAGCAGTGTTAGGGGAAATGAAAAACTGTTTTTT
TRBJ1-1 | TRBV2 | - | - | CASSEAAYGRGAFF | TGTGCCAGCAGTGAAGCGGCGTACGGTAGGGGGGCTTTCTTT
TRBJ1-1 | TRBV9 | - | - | CASSAQGGGGGTEAFF | TGTGCCAGCAGCGCCCAAGGCGGAGGGGGGGGCACTGAAGCTTTCTTT
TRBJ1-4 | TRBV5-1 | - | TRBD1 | CASSGTGTGGVKLFF | TGCGCCAGCAGCGGCACCGGGACAGGGGGCGTGAAACTGTTTTTT
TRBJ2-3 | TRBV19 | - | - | CASSILSVGPADVAQYF | TGTGCCAGTAGTATTTTATCCGTGGGGCCGGCAGACGTGGCGCAGTATTTT
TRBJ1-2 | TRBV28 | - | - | CASSLGGAVYGYTF | TGTGCCAGCAGTCTTGGCGGGGCCGTCTATGGCTACACCTTC
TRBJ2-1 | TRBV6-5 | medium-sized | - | CASSILQGRNEQFF | TGTGCCAGCAGTATCCTGCAGGGAAGGAATGAGCAGTTCTTC
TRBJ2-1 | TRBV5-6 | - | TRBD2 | CASSLYRGSGAYNEQFF | TGTGCCAGCAGCTTGTATCGGGGGAGCGGGGCCTACAATGAGCAGTTCTTC
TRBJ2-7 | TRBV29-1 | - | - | CSASTGTYEQYF | TGCAGCGCGAGTACCGGTACCTACGAGCAGTACTTC
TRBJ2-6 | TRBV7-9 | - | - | CASTFTGSGANVLTF | TGTGCCAGCACCTTTACGGGCTCTGGGGCCAACGTCCTGACTTTC
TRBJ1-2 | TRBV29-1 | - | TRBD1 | CSAHGDRGGNYGHTF | TGCAGCGCCCATGGGGACAGGGGAGGTAACTATGGCCACACCTTC
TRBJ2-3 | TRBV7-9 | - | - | CASSLGSLDPQYF | TGTGCCAGCAGCTTAGGGAGCCTAGATCCGCAGTATTTT
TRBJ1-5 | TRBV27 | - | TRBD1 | CASRGDRAFNQPQHF | TGTGCCAGCAGAGGTGACAGGGCGTTCAATCAGCCCCAGCATTTT
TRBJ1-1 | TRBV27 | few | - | CASGRTSGEAFF | TGTGCCAGCGGTCGTACTTCCGGGGAAGCTTTCTTT
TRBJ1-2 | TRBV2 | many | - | CASVDNRRDYGYTF | TGTGCCAGCGTAGATAATCGGCGGGACTATGGCTACACCTTC
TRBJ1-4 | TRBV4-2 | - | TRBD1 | CASSPEQGRREKLFF | TGTGCCAGCAGCCCGGAACAGGGGCGGCGCGAAAAACTGTTTTTT
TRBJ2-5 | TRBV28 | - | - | CASSWGPETQYF | TGTGCCAGCAGTTGGGGGCCGGAGACCCAGTACTTC
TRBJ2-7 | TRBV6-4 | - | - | CASSEIKPRYEQYF | TGTGCCAGCAGTGAAATAAAACCACGGTACGAGCAGTACTTC
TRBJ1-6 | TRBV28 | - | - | CASSPPGKSSYNSPLHF | TGTGCCAGCAGCCCCCCCGGGAAAAGCTCCTATAATTCACCCCTCCACTTT
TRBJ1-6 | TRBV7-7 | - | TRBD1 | CASSPGQGVLTLHF | TGTGCTAGCAGCCCGGGACAGGGGGTTCTGACCCTCCACTTT
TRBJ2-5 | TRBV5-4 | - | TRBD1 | CASSRTTGARGETQYF | TGTGCCAGCAGCAGAACGACAGGGGCTAGAGGTGAGACCCAGTACTTC
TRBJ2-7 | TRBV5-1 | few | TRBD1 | CASSLEGGESYEQYF | TGCGCCAGCAGCCTGGAAGGGGGCGAGTCCTACGAGCAGTACTTC
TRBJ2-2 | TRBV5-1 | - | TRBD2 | CASSFTTSGGDTGELFF | TGCGCCAGCAGCTTTACAACTAGCGGGGGAGACACCGGGGAGCTGTTTTTT
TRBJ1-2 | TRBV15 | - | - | CATSRVGAGRGGYGYTF | TGTGCCACCAGCAGAGTCGGGGCGGGGCGCGGTGGCTATGGCTACACCTTC
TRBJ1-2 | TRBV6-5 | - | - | CATLRFSSSDGYTF | TGTGCCACCCTGAGGTTCAGTTCATCTGATGGCTACACCTTC
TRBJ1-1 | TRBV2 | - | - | CASSGGAMNTEAFF | TGTGCCAGCAGTGGGGGAGCCATGAACACTGAAGCTTTCTTT
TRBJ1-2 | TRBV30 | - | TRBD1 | CAWGQGRRSYTF | TGTGCCTGGGGACAGGGCCGGAGGAGCTACACCTTC
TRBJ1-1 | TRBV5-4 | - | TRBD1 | CASSLGAGGYTEAFF | TGTGCCAGCAGCTTGGGGGCAGGGGGCTACACTGAAGCTTTCTTT
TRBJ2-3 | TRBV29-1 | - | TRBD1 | CSVQGGQGADTQYF | TGCAGCGTACAGGGAGGACAGGGGGCAGATACGCAGTATTTT
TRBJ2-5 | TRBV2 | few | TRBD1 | CASSGLQGETQYF | TGTGCCAGCAGTGGGTTACAGGGGGAGACCCAGTACTTC
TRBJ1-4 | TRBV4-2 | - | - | CASSQQGGEKLFF | TGTGCCAGCAGCCAACAGGGAGGTGAAAAACTGTTTTTT